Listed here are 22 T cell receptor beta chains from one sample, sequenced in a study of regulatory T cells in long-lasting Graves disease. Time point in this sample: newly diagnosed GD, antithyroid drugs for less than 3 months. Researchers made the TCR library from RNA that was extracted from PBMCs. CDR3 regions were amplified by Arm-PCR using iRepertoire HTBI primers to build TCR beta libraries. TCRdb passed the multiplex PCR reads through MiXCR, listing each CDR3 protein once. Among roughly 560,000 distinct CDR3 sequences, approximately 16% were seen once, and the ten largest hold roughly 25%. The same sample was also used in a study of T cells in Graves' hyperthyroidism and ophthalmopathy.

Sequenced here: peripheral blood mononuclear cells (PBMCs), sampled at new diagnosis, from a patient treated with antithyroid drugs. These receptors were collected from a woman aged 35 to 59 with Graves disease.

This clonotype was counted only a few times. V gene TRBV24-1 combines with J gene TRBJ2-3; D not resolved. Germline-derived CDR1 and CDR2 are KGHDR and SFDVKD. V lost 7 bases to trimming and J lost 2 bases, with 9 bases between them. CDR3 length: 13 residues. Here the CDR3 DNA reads TGTGCCACCAGGGACGGAAACACAGATACGCAGTATTTT. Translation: CATRDGNTDTQYF.

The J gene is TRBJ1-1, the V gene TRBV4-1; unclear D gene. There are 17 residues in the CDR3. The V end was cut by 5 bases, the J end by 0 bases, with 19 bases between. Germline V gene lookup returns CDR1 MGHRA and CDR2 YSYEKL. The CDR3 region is CASSWEAPRSMNTEAFF. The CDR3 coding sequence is TGCGCCAGCAGCTGGGAGGCTCCGAGGAGTATGAACACTGAAGCTTTCTTT.

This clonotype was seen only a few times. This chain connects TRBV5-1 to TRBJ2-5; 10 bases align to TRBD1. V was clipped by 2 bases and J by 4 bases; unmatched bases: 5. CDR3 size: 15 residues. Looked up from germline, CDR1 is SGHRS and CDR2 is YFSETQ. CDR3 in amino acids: CASSFRQGAGETQYF. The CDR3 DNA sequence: TGCGCCAGCAGCTTCCGACAGGGGGCTGGAGAGACCCAGTACTTC. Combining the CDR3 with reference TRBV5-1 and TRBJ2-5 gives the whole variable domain KAGVTQTPRYLIKTRGQQVTLSCSPISGHRSVSWYQQTPGQGLQFLFEYFSETQRNKGNFPGRFSGRQFSNSRSEMNVSTLELGDSALYLCASSFRQGAGETQYFGPGTRLLVL.

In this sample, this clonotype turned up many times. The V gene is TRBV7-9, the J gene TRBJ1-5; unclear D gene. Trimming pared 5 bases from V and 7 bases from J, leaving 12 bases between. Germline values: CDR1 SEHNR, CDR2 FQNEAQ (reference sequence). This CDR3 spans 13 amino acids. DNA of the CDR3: TGTGCCAGCAGCCAGTCGGGTACCCAGCCCCAGCATTTT. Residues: CASSQSGTQPQHF.

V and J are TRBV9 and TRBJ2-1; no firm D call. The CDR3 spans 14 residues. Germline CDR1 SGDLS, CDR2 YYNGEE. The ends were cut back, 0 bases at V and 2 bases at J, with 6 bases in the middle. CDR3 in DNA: TGTGCCAGCAGCGTAGCTTCGGCCTACAATGAGCAGTTCTTC. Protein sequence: CASSVASAYNEQFF.

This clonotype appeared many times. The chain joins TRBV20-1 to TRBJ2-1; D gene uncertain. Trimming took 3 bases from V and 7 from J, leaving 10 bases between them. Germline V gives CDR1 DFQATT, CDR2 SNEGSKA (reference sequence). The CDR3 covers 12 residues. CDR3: CSARDGRNEQFF. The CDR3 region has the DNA TGCAGTGCTAGGGACGGCAGGAATGAGCAGTTCTTC.

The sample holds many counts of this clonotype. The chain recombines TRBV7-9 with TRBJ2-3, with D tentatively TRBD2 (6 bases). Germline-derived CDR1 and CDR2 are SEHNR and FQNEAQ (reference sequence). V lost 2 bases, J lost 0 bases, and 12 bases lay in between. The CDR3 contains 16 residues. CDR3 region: CASSLWRGGSTDTQYF. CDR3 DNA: TGTGCCAGCAGCTTATGGCGTGGGGGGAGCACAGATACGCAGTATTTT.

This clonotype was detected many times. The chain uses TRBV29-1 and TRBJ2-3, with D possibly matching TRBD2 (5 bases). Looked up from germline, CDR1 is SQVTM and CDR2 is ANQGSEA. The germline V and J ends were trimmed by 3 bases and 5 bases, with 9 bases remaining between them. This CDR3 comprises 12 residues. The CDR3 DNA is TGCAGCGTTGACGGAGGAGGAGATACGCAGTATTTT. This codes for CSVDGGGDTQYF.

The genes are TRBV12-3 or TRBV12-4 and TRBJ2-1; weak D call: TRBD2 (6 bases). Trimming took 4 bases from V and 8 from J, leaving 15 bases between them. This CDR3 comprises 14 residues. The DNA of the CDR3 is TGTGCCAGCAGTTCTCCGGGACTCCTGGATGAGCAGTTCTTC. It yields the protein CASSSPGLLDEQFF.

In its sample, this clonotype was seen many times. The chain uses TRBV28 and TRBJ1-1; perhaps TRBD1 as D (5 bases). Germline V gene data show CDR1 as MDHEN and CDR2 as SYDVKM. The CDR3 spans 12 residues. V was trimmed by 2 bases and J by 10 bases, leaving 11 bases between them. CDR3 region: CASSLSWGGAFF. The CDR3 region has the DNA TGTGCCAGCAGTTTAAGCTGGGGGGGAGCTTTCTTT.

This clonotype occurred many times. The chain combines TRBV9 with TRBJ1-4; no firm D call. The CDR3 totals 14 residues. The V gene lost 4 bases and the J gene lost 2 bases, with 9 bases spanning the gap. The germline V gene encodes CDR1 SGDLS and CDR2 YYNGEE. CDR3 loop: CASSRGMTNEKLFF. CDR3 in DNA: TGTGCCAGCAGCCGAGGCATGACTAATGAAAAACTGTTTTTT.

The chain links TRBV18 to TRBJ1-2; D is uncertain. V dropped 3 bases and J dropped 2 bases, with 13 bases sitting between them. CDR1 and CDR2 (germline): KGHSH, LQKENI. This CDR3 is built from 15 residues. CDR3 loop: CASSPTAFSNYGYTF. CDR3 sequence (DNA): TGTGCCAGCTCACCTACAGCCTTTTCAAACTATGGCTACACCTTC.

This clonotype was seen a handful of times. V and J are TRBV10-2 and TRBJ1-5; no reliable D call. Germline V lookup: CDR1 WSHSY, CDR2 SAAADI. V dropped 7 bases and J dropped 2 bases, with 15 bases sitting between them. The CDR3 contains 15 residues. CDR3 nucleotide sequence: TGCGCCAGCAAGTTGGATCCCACTGGCAATCAGCCCCAGCATTTT. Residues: CASKLDPTGNQPQHF.

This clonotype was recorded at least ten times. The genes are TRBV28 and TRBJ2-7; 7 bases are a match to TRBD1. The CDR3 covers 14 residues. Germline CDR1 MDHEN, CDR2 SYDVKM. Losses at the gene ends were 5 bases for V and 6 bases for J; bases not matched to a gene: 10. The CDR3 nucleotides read TGTGCCAGCAGTGAAAACAGGGGCGCATTCGAGCAGTACTTC. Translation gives CASSENRGAFEQYF.

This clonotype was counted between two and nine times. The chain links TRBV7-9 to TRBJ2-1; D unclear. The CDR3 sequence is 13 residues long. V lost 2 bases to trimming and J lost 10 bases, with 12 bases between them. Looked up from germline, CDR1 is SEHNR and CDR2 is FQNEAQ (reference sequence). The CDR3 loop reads CASSLQPLGEQFF. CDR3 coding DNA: TGTGCCAGCAGCTTACAGCCTCTAGGGGAGCAGTTCTTC.

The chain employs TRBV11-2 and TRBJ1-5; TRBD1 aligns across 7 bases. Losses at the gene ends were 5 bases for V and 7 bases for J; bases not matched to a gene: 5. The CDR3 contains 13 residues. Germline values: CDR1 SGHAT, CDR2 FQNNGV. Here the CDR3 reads CASSIDREQPQHF. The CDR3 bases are TGTGCCAGCAGCATCGACAGGGAACAGCCCCAGCATTTT.

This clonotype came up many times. The chain's CDR3 is CASSDAYGRGETQYF. CDR3 in DNA: TGTGCCAGCAGTGATGCCTACGGGAGAGGAGAGACCCAGTACTTC. The chain has TRBV2 and TRBJ2-5; weak D call: TRBD2 (6 bases). V was pared by 3 bases and J by 4 bases, with 15 bases between. The CDR3 has 15 residues. The germline V gene has CDR1 SNHLY and CDR2 FYNNEI.

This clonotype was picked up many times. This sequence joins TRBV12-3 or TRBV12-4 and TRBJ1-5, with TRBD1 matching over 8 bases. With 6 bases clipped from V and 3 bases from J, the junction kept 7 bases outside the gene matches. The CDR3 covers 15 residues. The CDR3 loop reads CASRSGQVNNQPQHF. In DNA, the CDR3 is TGTGCCAGCAGATCGGGACAGGTTAACAATCAGCCCCAGCATTTT.

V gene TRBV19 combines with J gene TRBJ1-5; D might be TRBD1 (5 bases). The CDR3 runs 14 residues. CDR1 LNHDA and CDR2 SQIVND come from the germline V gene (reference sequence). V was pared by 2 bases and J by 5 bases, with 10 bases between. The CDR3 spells CASSITGGDQPQHF. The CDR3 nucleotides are TGTGCCAGTAGTATAACGGGGGGGGATCAGCCCCAGCATTTT.

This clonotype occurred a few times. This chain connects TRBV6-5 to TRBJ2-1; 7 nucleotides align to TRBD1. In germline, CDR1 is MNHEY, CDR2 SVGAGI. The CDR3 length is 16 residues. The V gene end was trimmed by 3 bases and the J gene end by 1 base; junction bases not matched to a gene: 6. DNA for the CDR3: TGTGCCAGCAGTTATCTGGGACAGTCGTCCTACAATGAGCAGTTCTTC. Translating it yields CASSYLGQSSYNEQFF.

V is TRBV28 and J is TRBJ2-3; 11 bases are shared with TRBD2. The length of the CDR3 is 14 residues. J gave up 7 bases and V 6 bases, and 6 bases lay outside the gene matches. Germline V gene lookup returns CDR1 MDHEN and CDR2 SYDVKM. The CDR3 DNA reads TGTGCCAGCAGCCGTAGCGGGGGGGCTTATACGCAGTATTTT. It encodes CASSRSGGAYTQYF.

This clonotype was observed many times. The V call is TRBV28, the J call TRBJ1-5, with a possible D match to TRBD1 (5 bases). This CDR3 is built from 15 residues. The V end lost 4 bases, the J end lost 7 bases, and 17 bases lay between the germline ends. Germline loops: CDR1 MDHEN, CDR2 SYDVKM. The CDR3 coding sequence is TGTGCCAGCAGTTCCGGACGCAGGGAAGTACAGCCCCAGCATTTT. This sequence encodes CASSSGRREVQPQHF.